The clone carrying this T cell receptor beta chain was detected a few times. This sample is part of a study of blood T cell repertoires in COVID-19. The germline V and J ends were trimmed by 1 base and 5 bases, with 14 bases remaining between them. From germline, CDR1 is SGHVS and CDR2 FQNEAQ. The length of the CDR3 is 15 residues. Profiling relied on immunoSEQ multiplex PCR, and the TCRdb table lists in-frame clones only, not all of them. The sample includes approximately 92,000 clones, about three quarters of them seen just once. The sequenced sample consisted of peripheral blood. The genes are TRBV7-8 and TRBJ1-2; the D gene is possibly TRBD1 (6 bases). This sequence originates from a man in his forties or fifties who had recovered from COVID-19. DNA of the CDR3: TGTGCCAGCAGCTTAGAGTTAGGGGGAGGGTATGGCTACACCTTC. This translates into CASSLELGGGYGYTF.